This T cell receptor (beta chain) derives from a study of blood T cell repertoires in COVID-19. Trimming removed 0 bases from V and 5 bases from J; junction bases left unmatched: 10. CDR1 and CDR2 (germline): SGHRS, YFSETQ. This CDR3 has 16 amino acids. Some clones are missing from TCRdb's copy, which holds only in-frame ones; the method was immunoSEQ multiplex PCR. The sample holds about 360,000 clones, 85% to 90% seen once. The source is a human donor in a cohort sampled during active COVID-19. The sequencing sample was made of peripheral blood. The chain joins TRBV5-1 to TRBJ2-7, with TRBD1 matching 8 bases. Here the CDR3 reads CASSLVPGQEAHEQYF. The CDR3 DNA sequence: TGCGCCAGCAGCTTGGTCCCGGGACAGGAAGCCCACGAGCAGTACTTC.